Following are 21 T cell receptor beta chains from one sample sequenced in a study of blood T cell repertoires in COVID-19. Produced via immunoSEQ multiplex PCR; TCRdb's table is partial and in-frame only. Of roughly 170,000 clones detected, approximately 90% appear once; the ten largest clones hold 0.88%. The sample taken for sequencing was peripheral blood. The receptors derive from a woman aged 18-29 years who had recovered from COVID-19.

CDR3 DNA: TGTGCCAGCAGCTTATTACTTGAAGATACGCAGTATTTT. Translation: CASSLLLEDTQYF. The chain couples TRBV7-2 to TRBJ2-3, with D unresolved. Per the germline V gene, CDR1 is SGHTA and CDR2 is FQGNSA. V was cut by 2 bases and J by 5 bases, with 8 bases left in between. CDR3 length equals 13 residues. Combining the CDR3 with reference TRBV7-2 and TRBJ2-3 gives the whole variable domain GAGVSQSPSNKVTEKGKDVELRCDPISGHTALYWYRQSLGQGLEFLIYFQGNSAPDKSGLPSDRFSAERTGGSVSTLTIQRTQQEDSAVYLCASSLLLEDTQYFGPGTRLTVL.

The chain is built from TRBV6-6 and TRBJ2-1; 9 positions agree with TRBD1. The CDR3 extends over 13 amino acids. Trimming cost V 7 bases and J 5 bases; bases outside gene matches: 3. Germline V lookup: CDR1 MNHNY, CDR2 SVGAGI (reference sequence). The CDR3 DNA sequence: TGTGCCAGCACCGGGACAGGGAACAATGAGCAGTTCTTC. Translation gives CASTGTGNNEQFF.

The genes are TRBV7-6 and TRBJ1-1; D might be TRBD1 (5 bases). The length of the CDR3 is 11 residues. Per the germline V gene, CDR1 is SGHVS and CDR2 is FNYEAQ. Trimming took 5 bases from V and 7 from J, leaving 8 bases between them. CDR3 nucleotides: TGTGCCAGCAGCGAGGGACTTGAAGCTTTCTTT. Translating it yields CASSEGLEAFF.

The genes are TRBV7-2 and TRBJ1-1; 8 bases are shared with TRBD1. Germline lookup yields CDR1 SGHTA and CDR2 FQGNSA. The CDR3 has 17 amino acids. The ends lost 7 bases at V and 1 base at J; junction bases unmatched: 14. CDR3 nucleotides: TGTGCCAGCATTCGCGGAGGGCAGGGGGCAACGAACACTGAAGCTTTCTTT. It yields the protein CASIRGGQGATNTEAFF. The full variable domain, its missing parts supplied by reference TRBV7-2 and TRBJ1-1, is GAGVSQSPSNKVTEKGKDVELRCDPISGHTALYWYRQSLGQGLEFLIYFQGNSAPDKSGLPSDRFSAERTGGSVSTLTIQRTQQEDSAVYLCASIRGGQGATNTEAFFGQGTRLTVV.

This clone was observed a handful of times. V and J are TRBV7-9 and TRBJ2-2, with 8 bases aligning to TRBD2. Germline values: CDR1 SEHNR, CDR2 FQNEAQ (reference sequence). Trimming removed 1 base from V and 8 bases from J; junction bases left unmatched: 3. This CDR3 is 14 amino acids long. The CDR3 DNA sequence: TGTGCCAGCAGCTTAGGGACTAGCCTTGGGGAGCTGTTTTTT. It translates to CASSLGTSLGELFF. The variable domain in full, with the rest retrieved from reference TRBV7-9 and TRBJ2-2, is DTGVSQNPRHKITKRGQNVTFRCDPISEHNRLYWYRQTLGQGPEFLTYFQNEAQLEKSRLLSDRFSAERPKGSFSTLEIQRTEQGDSAMYLCASSLGTSLGELFFGEGSRLTVL.

The V call is TRBV19, the J call TRBJ1-1; the match to TRBD1 covers 7 bases. The CDR3 extends over 13 amino acids. Trimming removed 3 bases from V and 10 bases from J; junction bases left unmatched: 8. Looked up from germline, CDR1 is LNHDA and CDR2 is SQIVND (reference sequence). The CDR3, as DNA: TGTGCCAGTAGTATGGCAGGACAGGTTACAGCTTTCTTT. Residues: CASSMAGQVTAFF.

The chain is built from TRBV18 and TRBJ1-2; 7 positions agree with TRBD1. Per the germline V gene, CDR1 is KGHSH and CDR2 is LQKENI. Trimming cost V 4 bases and J 6 bases; bases outside gene matches: 2. The CDR3 has 12 amino acids. The CDR3 nucleotides read TGTGCCAGCTCACAAGGGGGCGATGGCTACACCTTC. It codes for CASSQGGDGYTF.

This chain links TRBV7-3 with TRBJ2-1; 9 positions match TRBD2. Germline V gene data show CDR1 as SGHTA and CDR2 as FQGTGA. This CDR3 is built from 20 residues. V was pared by 3 bases and J by 0 bases, with 15 bases of the junction left unmatched. Written as DNA, the CDR3 is TGTGCCAGCAGCTTCATGAGGCGGGCTAGCGGGACGAGCTCCTACAATGAGCAGTTCTTC. Protein product: CASSFMRRASGTSSYNEQFF. Together with reference TRBV7-3 and TRBJ2-1, the CDR3 gives the full variable domain: GAGVSQTPSNKVTEKGKYVELRCDPISGHTALYWYRQSLGQGPEFLIYFQGTGAADDSGLPNDRFFAVRPEGSVSTLKIQRTERGDSAVYLCASSFMRRASGTSSYNEQFFGPGTRLTVL.

This clone was counted a single time. CDR3 DNA sequence: TGCGCCAGCAGCTCGCGTACAGGTTCTAGCACAGATACGCAGTATTTT. This encodes CASSSRTGSSTDTQYF. J is TRBJ2-3 and V is TRBV5-1; maybe TRBD1 (5 bases). V lost 3 bases and J 0 bases, leaving 14 bases between the germline ends. CDR3 length: 16 residues. CDR1 is SGHRS, CDR2 YFSETQ, per germline.

This chain connects TRBV12-3 or TRBV12-4 to TRBJ1-4; D is uncertain. The CDR3 covers 13 residues. Trimming removed 6 bases from V and 2 bases from J, with 7 bases in between. The CDR3, as DNA: TGTGCCAGCAGCCGTTCCACTAATGAAAAACTGTTTTTT. Translated, it gives CASSRSTNEKLFF.

In this sample, this clone turned up a few times. The chain carries TRBV7-2 and TRBJ2-7, with TRBD2 matching 7 bases. V shed 4 bases and J 2 bases; nucleotides not matched to a gene: 2. The germline CDR1 and CDR2 sequences are SGHTA and FQGNSA. The CDR3 totals 13 residues. CDR3 in DNA: TGTGCCAGCAGCTGGGGAGGGCCCTACGAGCAGTACTTC. Protein product: CASSWGGPYEQYF.

This chain links TRBV4-3 with TRBJ1-1; the D is unclear. CDR1 is LGHNA, CDR2 YSLEER, per germline. V lost 3 bases and J lost 10, with 18 bases in between. The CDR3 is 14 amino acids. In nucleotides, the CDR3 is TGCGCCAGCAGCCATGTCCCCGATTCGAGTGGAGCTTTCTTT. It is translated as CASSHVPDSSGAFF.

V is TRBV6-6 and J is TRBJ1-1; 11 nucleotides agree with TRBD1. V dropped 2 bases and J dropped 4; count of bases not matched to a gene: 6. CDR3 length equals 16 residues. Germline V gene lookup returns CDR1 MNHNY and CDR2 SVGAGI (reference sequence). CDR3 DNA sequence: TGTGCCAGCAGTTACACACCAGGGACAGGGGGCACTGAAGCTTTCTTT. This encodes CASSYTPGTGGTEAFF.

This chain uses TRBV6-5 with TRBJ1-2, with D possibly matching TRBD1 (6 bases). Between the trimmed V and J ends, which lost 8 bases and 8 bases, there was a span of 18 bases. This CDR3 has 13 amino acids. Per germline, CDR1 MNHEY and CDR2 SVGAGI. In nucleotides, the CDR3 is TGTGCCAGCGGGGCAGGGGCCTTACAGGGCTACACCTTC. Its translation is CASGAGALQGYTF.

This rearrangement joins TRBV9 to TRBJ1-2, with 8 bases aligning to TRBD1. Germline CDR1 reads SGDLS; CDR2 reads YYNGEE. The CDR3 loop spans 15 amino acids. The V gene end was trimmed by 1 base and the J gene end by 5 bases; junction bases not matched to a gene: 7. This CDR3 is CASSVTHRGDYGYTF. The CDR3 coding sequence is TGTGCCAGCAGCGTAACCCACAGGGGGGATTATGGCTACACCTTC.

The chain recombines TRBV19 with TRBJ1-5; weak D call: TRBD1 (5 bases). Per the germline V gene, CDR1 is LNHDA and CDR2 is SQIVND (reference sequence). CDR3 length: 14 amino acids. Trimming took 4 bases from V and 1 from J, leaving 8 bases between them. CDR3 nucleotides: TGTGCCAGTAGTAAAACAGGAAGCAATCAGCCCCAGCATTTT. Its protein product is CASSKTGSNQPQHF. The full variable domain, with the rest looked up from reference TRBV19 and TRBJ1-5, is DGGITQSPKYLFRKEGQNVTLSCEQNLNHDAMYWYRQDPGQGLRLIYYSQIVNDFQKGDIAEGYSVSREKKESFPLTVTSAQKNPTAFYLCASSKTGSNQPQHFGDGTRLSIL.

This chain uses TRBV6-5 with TRBJ1-5, with D possibly matching TRBD1 (6 bases). Trimming removed 5 bases at V and 3 bases at J, with 11 bases between. The CDR3 sequence is 14 residues long. The germline V gene encodes CDR1 MNHEY and CDR2 SVGAGI. The CDR3 loop is CASSPDSPNQPQHF. The DNA for the CDR3 is TGTGCCAGCAGTCCGGACAGCCCCAATCAGCCCCAGCATTTT.

This clone was detected ten times or more. The chain combines TRBV18 with TRBJ2-5; 11 positions match TRBD2. The V segment lost 5 bases and the J segment 4 bases; nucleotides outside the gene matches: 0. This CDR3 contains 13 residues. Germline V gene sequence: CDR1 KGHSH, CDR2 LQKENI. The CDR3 DNA reads TGTGCCAGCTCAGGACTAGCGGGAGAGACCCAGTACTTC. Protein product: CASSGLAGETQYF.

V is TRBV19 and J is TRBJ2-5; no reliable D call. Trimming left V 3 bases short and J 5 bases short, with 7 bases between. CDR1 is LNHDA and CDR2 is SQIVND in the germline V gene (reference sequence). The CDR3 has 12 residues. DNA of the CDR3: TGTGCCAGTAGTATCCCCCGGGAGACCCAGTACTTC. This gives the protein CASSIPRETQYF.

This clone showed up just once. The chain is built from TRBV5-1 and TRBJ2-7; D is uncertain. Germline V lookup: CDR1 SGHRS, CDR2 YFSETQ. The V end was cut by 1 base, the J end by 0 bases, with 8 bases between. This CDR3 is built from 14 residues. The CDR3 reads CASSLLPNSYEQYF. DNA for the CDR3: TGCGCCAGCAGCTTGTTACCTAACTCCTACGAGCAGTACTTC.

V is TRBV3-1 (or the pseudogene TRBV3-2) and J is TRBJ2-3; 8 bases are a match to TRBD2. V gave up 5 bases and J gave up 4 bases; unmatched junction bases: 14. This CDR3 has 17 residues. Germline CDR1 and CDR2: LGHDT and YNNKEL (reference sequence). The CDR3 sequence: CASSVWERGPRSDTQYF. The CDR3 DNA reads TGTGCCAGCAGCGTGTGGGAGCGGGGGCCCCGTTCAGATACGCAGTATTTT.